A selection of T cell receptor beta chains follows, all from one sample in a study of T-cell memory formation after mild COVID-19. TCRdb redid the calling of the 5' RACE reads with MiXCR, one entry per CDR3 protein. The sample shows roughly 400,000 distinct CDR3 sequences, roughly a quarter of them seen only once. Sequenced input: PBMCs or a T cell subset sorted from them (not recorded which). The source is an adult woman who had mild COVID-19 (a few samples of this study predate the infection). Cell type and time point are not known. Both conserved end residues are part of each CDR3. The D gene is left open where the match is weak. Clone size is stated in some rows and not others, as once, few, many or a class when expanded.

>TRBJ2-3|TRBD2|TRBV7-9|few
TGTGCCAGCAGCACTACCGGGACTATCTTCCCAGATACGCAGTATTTT
CASSTTGTIFPDTQYF
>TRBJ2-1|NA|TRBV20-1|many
TGCAGTGCTAGCGGATTGATAAGGGGATCATCAGGGAATGAGCAGTTCTTC
CSASGLIRGSSGNEQFF
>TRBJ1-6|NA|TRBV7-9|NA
TGTGCCAGCAGCTTAGGGGACTTATCGTCACCCCTCCACTTT
CASSLGDLSSPLHF
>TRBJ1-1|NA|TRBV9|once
TGTGCCAGCAGCGTTATTCCCGGACGGACGAACACTGAAGCTTTCTTT
CASSVIPGRTNTEAFF
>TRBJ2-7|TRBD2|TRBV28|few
TGTGCCAGCAGCCAATCCCCCACTAGCGGGGGGGCCTACGAGCAGTACTTC
CASSQSPTSGGAYEQYF
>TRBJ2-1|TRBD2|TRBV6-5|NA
TGTGCCAGCAGTCCGGGGGGGGGTCGTTACAATGAGCAGTTCTTC
CASSPGGGRYNEQFF
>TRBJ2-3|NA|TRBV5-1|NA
TGCGCCAGCAGCTATAGCGACAGCACAGATACGCAGTATTTT
CASSYSDSTDTQYF
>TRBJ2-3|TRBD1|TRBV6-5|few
TGTGCCAGCAGTCCCGGGACAGACACAGATACGCAGTATTTT
CASSPGTDTDTQYF
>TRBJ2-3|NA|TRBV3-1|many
TGTGCCAGCAGCCAAGACGGGCGGGGTCTGTATTTT
CASSQDGRGLYF
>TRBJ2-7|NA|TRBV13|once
TGTGCCAGCAGCTCTACAGGGCCCTGGGACGAGCAGTACTTC
CASSSTGPWDEQYF
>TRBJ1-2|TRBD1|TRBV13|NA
TGTGCCAGCAGCCCCAGGGGGCAATATGACTATGGCTACACCTTC
CASSPRGQYDYGYTF
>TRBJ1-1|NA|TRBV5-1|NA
TGCGCCAGCAGCCTGACTCCCCTAACGGGGACTGAAGCTTTCTTT
CASSLTPLTGTEAFF
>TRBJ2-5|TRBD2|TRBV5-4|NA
TGTGCCAGCAGCAAGGGACTAGCGGGGATTCTGGAGACCCAGTACTTC
CASSKGLAGILETQYF
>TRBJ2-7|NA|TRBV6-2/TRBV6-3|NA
TGTGCCAGCAGTTACTCGGGCGCCGCTCGGGACGAGCAGTACTTC
CASSYSGAARDEQYF
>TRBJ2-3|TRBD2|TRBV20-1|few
TGCAGTGCTAGCCGAACTAGCGGAGTCACAGATACGCAGTATTTT
CSASRTSGVTDTQYF
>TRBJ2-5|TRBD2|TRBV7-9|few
TGTGCCAGCAGCTCCCAACCAGCCGGGACTAGCGGGAGGGCTGGAGAGACCCAGTACTTC
CASSSQPAGTSGRAGETQYF
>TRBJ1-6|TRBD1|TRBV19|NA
TGTGCCAGTAGGCTCGGACAGGGTACTTCACCCCTCCACTTT
CASRLGQGTSPLHF
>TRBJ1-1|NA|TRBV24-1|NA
TGTGCCACCAGCACCAGGGAATTGAACACTGAAGCTTTCTTT
CATSTRELNTEAFF
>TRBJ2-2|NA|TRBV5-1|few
TGCGCCAGCAGCCAACATCTCTGGACAGAAAACACCGGGGAGCTGTTTTTT
CASSQHLWTENTGELFF
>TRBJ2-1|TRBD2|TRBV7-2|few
TGTGCCAGTAAAACCGCGGGGGGCACATCCTACAATGAGCAGTTCTTC
CASKTAGGTSYNEQFF
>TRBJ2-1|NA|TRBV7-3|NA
TGTGCCAGCAGCCCCAGGGGAAGCTCCTATGAGCAGTTCTTC
CASSPRGSSYEQFF
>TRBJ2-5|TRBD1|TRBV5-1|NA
TGCGCCAGCAGCCCCCATCGGCGACAGGGCGGGGAGACCCAGTACTTC
CASSPHRRQGGETQYF
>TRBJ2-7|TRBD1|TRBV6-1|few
TGTGCCAGCGGACAGGGGAGCGCCTACGAGCAGTACTTC
CASGQGSAYEQYF
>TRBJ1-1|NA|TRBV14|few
TGTGCCAGCAGCCAAGTCGGGGGTTCGTACACTGAAGCTTTCTTT
CASSQVGGSYTEAFF
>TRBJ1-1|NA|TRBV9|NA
TGTGCCAGCAGCCCCCGGGTTAACACTGAAGATTTCTTT
CASSPRVNTEDFF
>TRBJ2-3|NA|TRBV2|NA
TGTGCCAGCAGTGGGAGTAAGCGAGTAAGCACAGATACGCAGTATTTT
CASSGSKRVSTDTQYF
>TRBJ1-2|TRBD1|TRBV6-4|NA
TGTGCCAGCAGGCCGGGACAGGGCCCGCCACAGGGTGGCTACACCTTC
CASRPGQGPPQGGYTF
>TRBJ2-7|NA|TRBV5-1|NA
TGCGCCAGCAGCGGCGAAGACTACGAGCAGTACTTC
CASSGEDYEQYF
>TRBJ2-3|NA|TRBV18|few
TGTGCCAGCTCACCACTCTATCCGGCTGGCACAGATACGCAGTATTTT
CASSPLYPAGTDTQYF
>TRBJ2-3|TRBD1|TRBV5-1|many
TGCGCCAGCTCCTCCGGGACAGGGGGTGCAGATACGCAGTATTTT
CASSSGTGGADTQYF
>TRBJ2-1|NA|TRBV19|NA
TGTGCCAGTAGAAACAGGGGAGGCGATGAGCAGTTCTTC
CASRNRGGDEQFF
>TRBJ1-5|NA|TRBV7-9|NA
TGTGCCAGCAGCATGGGACCCTCACTTCAGCCCCAGCATTTT
CASSMGPSLQPQHF
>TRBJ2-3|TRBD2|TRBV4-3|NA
TGCGCCAGCAACTCCGGGACTAGCGGTCTCGATACGCAGTATTTT
CASNSGTSGLDTQYF
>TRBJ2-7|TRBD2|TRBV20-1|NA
TGCAGTGCCCCGGGACTAGCGGGAGAACAGTACTTC
CSAPGLAGEQYF
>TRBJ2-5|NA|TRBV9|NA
TGTGCCAGCAGCGTAGATCCGGAGGAGACCCAGTACTTC
CASSVDPEETQYF
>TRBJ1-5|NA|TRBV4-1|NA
TGCGCCAGCAGCCAAGACGGACCAAATAGCAATCAGCCCCAGCATTTT
CASSQDGPNSNQPQHF
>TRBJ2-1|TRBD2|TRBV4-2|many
TGTGCCAGCAGCCCCGGGAGGGCCGGGTCTTACAATGAGCAGTTCTTC
CASSPGRAGSYNEQFF
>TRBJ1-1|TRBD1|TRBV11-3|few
TGTGCCAGCAGCCTCCCAGGGACAGGGAACACTGAAGCTTTCTTT
CASSLPGTGNTEAFF
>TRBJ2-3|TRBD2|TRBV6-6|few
TGTGCCAGCAGTGTTATAGCGGGAGGGCCTCCCGATACGCAGTATTTT
CASSVIAGGPPDTQYF
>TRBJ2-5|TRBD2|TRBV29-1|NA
TGCAGCGTTGTTCTAGCGGGGAGAGAGACCCAGTACTTC
CSVVLAGRETQYF
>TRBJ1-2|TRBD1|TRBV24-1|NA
TGTGCCACCAGTCGAGACAGGGTTTATGGCTACACCTTC
CATSRDRVYGYTF
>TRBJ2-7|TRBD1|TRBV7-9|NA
TGTGCCAGCAGCGATGGGACAGACTACGAGCAGTACTTC
CASSDGTDYEQYF
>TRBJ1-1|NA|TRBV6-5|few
TGTGCCAGCAGTTACTCTACAGGCAGGAACACTGAAGCTTTCTTT
CASSYSTGRNTEAFF
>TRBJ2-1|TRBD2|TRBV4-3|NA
TGCGCCAGCAGCCAAGAACTAGCTAGCGGGCGATACAATGAGCAGTTCTTC
CASSQELASGRYNEQFF
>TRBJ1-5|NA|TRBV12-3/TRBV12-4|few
TGTGCCAGCAGGAGGAGTAGCAATCAGCCCCAGCATTTT
CASRRSSNQPQHF
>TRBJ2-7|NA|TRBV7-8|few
TGTGCCAGCAGCTTCGGGTGGGAGTCCGCTCGGTCCTACGAGCAGTACTTC
CASSFGWESARSYEQYF
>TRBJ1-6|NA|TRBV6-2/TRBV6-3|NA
TGTGCCAGCAGTACCACTGGGCGCTCACCCCTCCACTTT
CASSTTGRSPLHF
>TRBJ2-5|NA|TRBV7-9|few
TGTGCCAGCAGCTCGCCAGTCTTTGAGGGACAAGGGTTGGAGACCCAGTACTTC
CASSSPVFEGQGLETQYF
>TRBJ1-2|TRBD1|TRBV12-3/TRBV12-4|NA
TGTGCCAGCAGTGGGGAGGGGGACAGACTTTATGGCTACACCTTC
CASSGEGDRLYGYTF
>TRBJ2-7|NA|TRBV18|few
TGTGCCAGCTCCGGACTACCCTACGAGCAGTACTTC
CASSGLPYEQYF
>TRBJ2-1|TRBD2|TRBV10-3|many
TGTGCCATCAGCTCCGGGGGGTACAATGAGCAGTTCTTC
CAISSGGYNEQFF
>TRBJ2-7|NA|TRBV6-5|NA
TGTGCCAGCAGTCTCACCACAGGGTGGGACGAGCAGTACTTC
CASSLTTGWDEQYF
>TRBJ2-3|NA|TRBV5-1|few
TGCGCCAGCAGCCGCCGTCGCATGACAGATACGCAGTATTTT
CASSRRRMTDTQYF
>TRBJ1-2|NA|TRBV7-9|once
TGTGCCAGCAGCTTAGCAGGAGATGCTAACTATGGCTACACCTTC
CASSLAGDANYGYTF
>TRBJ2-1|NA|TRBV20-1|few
TGCAGTGCAACGATACAGGCAAATGAGCAGTTCTTC
CSATIQANEQFF
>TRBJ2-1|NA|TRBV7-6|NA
TGTGCCAGCAGCCCTAGCCCGTCGAGGGACAATGAGCAGTTCTTC
CASSPSPSRDNEQFF
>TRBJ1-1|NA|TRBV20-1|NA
TGCAGTGCTAGAGCCAGTGGAACTGAAGCTTTCTTT
CSARASGTEAFF
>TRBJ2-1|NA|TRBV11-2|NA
TGTGCCAGCAGCCCAAACGTGGAGGGGACCGATGAGCAGTTCTTC
CASSPNVEGTDEQFF
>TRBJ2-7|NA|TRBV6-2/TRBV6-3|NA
TGTGCCAGCAGTCACCCCAGAAACCGCTACGAGCAGTACTTC
CASSHPRNRYEQYF
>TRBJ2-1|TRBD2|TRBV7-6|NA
TGTGCCAGCAGCTTAGGGACTAGCGGGGCGGGGGAGCAGTTCTTC
CASSLGTSGAGEQFF